The 2 T cell receptor beta chains below all came from one sample that was sequenced in a study of spatial heterogeneity in lung cancer. The time point was: sample taken at primary tumor resection. MiXCR, run by TCRdb on the 5' RACE reads, gives a single entry per CDR3 protein. The listing contains 2 distinct CDR3 sequences. Sequencing used normal lung tissue next to the tumor, obtained at surgery. The receptors come from a female donor with early-stage non-small cell lung cancer.

For this clonotype: This beta chain is off target for a library built for alpha chains, so its abundance means little. This sequence joins TRBV19 and TRBJ1-4; D uncertain. Trimming took off 8 bases at V and 2 bases at J, with 6 bases between the two ends. This CDR3 has 12 amino acids. Germline assignment: CDR1 LNHDA and CDR2 SQIVND (reference sequence). The CDR3 DNA reads TGTGCCAGTTCGGCGACTAATGAAAAACTGTTTTTT. Its translation is CASSATNEKLFF.

Comment on this clonotype: A library prepared for alpha chains yielded this beta chain as an off-target read; its size is of little meaning. The rearrangement joins TRBV29-1 to TRBJ1-4; possible D gene TRBD1, 5 bases. With 5 bases removed from V and 8 bases from J, the gap between germline ends came to 15 bases. The CDR3 consists of 13 residues. The germline gives CDR1 SQVTM, CDR2 ANQGSEA. CDR3 nucleotide sequence: TGCAGCGTTAAGACAGCCCTGGAGGAAAAACTGTTTTTT. Protein product: CSVKTALEEKLFF.